These T cell receptor beta chains were read from a single sample in a study of cytomegalovirus exposure and HLA in healthy donors. Using immunoSEQ multiplex PCR, the repertoire was profiled, and TCRdb retains in-frame clones only, with some absent. The sample holds 100,000 to 150,000 clones; more than 65% are singletons and the top ten take about 2.7%. The sequencing input was PBMCs. These receptors all stem from a woman aged 55-70 years in good health and CMV-seropositive. The CDR3 runs from the conserved cysteine through the conserved F or W. D genes are given only for firm matches. Expanded clones are given a class, and other clones once, few, many or no size at all.

TRBJ1-6 . TRBD1 TRBV2 TGTGCCAGCCAGTCCCGGGACAGGGTCGGAGGGAATTCACCCCTCCACTTT CASQSRDRVGGNSPLHF
TRBJ1-5 . . TRBV29-1 TGCAGCGTTGTAGTAACTGAGGGACAGCCCCAGCATTTT CSVVVTEGQPQHF
TRBJ1-2 . . TRBV19 TGTGCCACCTCAAAAACCCTAAACTATGGCTACACCTTC CATSKTLNYGYTF
TRBJ1-2 . . TRBV4-2 TGTGCCAGCAGCCAAGACGGGAACTATGGCTACACCTTC CASSQDGNYGYTF
TRBJ1-3 . TRBD1 TRBV2 TGTGCCAGCAGTGGGACAGGGGGAACAAACACCATATATTTT CASSGTGGTNTIYF
TRBJ1-2 . TRBD1 TRBV10-3 TGTGCCATCAGTGAGTCGGGAAGGGGGCGCATCAGCTATGGCTACACCTTC CAISESGRGRISYGYTF
TRBJ1-6 . TRBD1 TRBV28 TGTGCCAGCAGTAAACCCTCGGGACAGGGGTCGCCCCTCCACTTT CASSKPSGQGSPLHF
TRBJ1-1 . . TRBV5-1 TGCGCCAGCAGGGACAGCCTTGGGGTTGTTAACACTGAAGCTTTCTTT CASRDSLGVVNTEAFF
TRBJ1-1 few . TRBV29-1 TGCAGCGTTCCGGGGGGCCCCACTGAAGCTTTCTTT CSVPGGPTEAFF
TRBJ2-2 . . TRBV6-4 TGTGCCAGCAGTACCCGGGGAACCGGGGAGCTGTTTTTT CASSTRGTGELFF
TRBJ1-5 . TRBD1 TRBV7-2 TGTGCCAGCAGCTTAGCCCCTGGGACAGGGGGCAATCAGCCCCAGCATTTT CASSLAPGTGGNQPQHF
TRBJ1-5 . . TRBV7-9 TGTGCCAGCAGCTGGGAGGGTCAGCCCCAGCATTTT CASSWEGQPQHF
TRBJ2-7 . TRBD2 TRBV11-2 TGTGCCAGCAGCTCCGGAGTAGCGGGGGGCCTGGAGCAGTACTTC CASSSGVAGGLEQYF
TRBJ1-5 . . TRBV27 TGTGCCAGCAGTTTAAGCGGGAGGCAGCCCCAGCATTTT CASSLSGRQPQHF
TRBJ1-2 . . TRBV11-2 TGTGCCAGCAGAGACAGGAACTATGGCTACACCTTC CASRDRNYGYTF
TRBJ2-2 . TRBD1 TRBV5-1 TGCGCCAGCAGCCCGGACAGGCTCACCGGGGAGCTGTTCTTT CASSPDRLTGELFF
TRBJ2-7 few . TRBV18 TGTGCCAGCTCACCCGCGGGTTACGAGCAGTACTTC CASSPAGYEQYF
TRBJ2-7 . . TRBV27 TGTGCCAGCAGTTTACCGGGGACAGAGCAGTACTTC CASSLPGTEQYF
TRBJ1-2 . . TRBV7-9 TGTGCCAGCAGCTTTGTTGAACAGCTCTATGGCTACACCTTC CASSFVEQLYGYTF
TRBJ1-5 . TRBD1 TRBV5-4 TGTGCCAGCAGCGCGGGACAGGGGTTAAATCAGCCCCAGCATTTT CASSAGQGLNQPQHF
TRBJ2-7 . TRBD2 TRBV5-4 TGTGCCAGCAGCCCGGGACTAGCGGGGGGTTCTTCCTACGAGCAGTACTTC CASSPGLAGGSSYEQYF
TRBJ2-3 few . TRBV10-3 TGTGCCATCCTACGAGACACAGATACGCAGTATTTT CAILRDTDTQYF
TRBJ1-4 few . TRBV5-1 TGCGCCAGCAGCTTGCTTCAGGTGGGAGGTGAAAAACTGTTTTTT CASSLLQVGGEKLFF
TRBJ1-3 many . TRBV7-9 TGTGCCAGCAGCTCAAGGGAGGGGTACTCTGGAAACACCATATATTTT CASSSREGYSGNTIYF
TRBJ1-4 . . TRBV6-1 TGTGCCAGCAGTGAACGGCCTCCCCCGGGTGAAAAACTGTTTTTT CASSERPPPGEKLFF
TRBJ2-2 . TRBD2 TRBV4-2 TGTGCCAGCGGAACCCAGCGGGGGAACACCGGGGAGCTGTTTTTT CASGTQRGNTGELFF
TRBJ1-2 . . TRBV7-9 TGTGCCAGCAGCTTAGGCCAGGGGAGTAGTGGCTACACCTTC CASSLGQGSSGYTF
TRBJ2-2 . . TRBV4-1 TGCGCCAGCAGCCGTGGGCCTAACAGGGCGAACACCGGGGAGCTGTTTTTT CASSRGPNRANTGELFF
TRBJ1-1 few TRBD1 TRBV7-2 TGTGCCAGCAGCCGGGACAGGAACACTGAAGCTTTCTTT CASSRDRNTEAFF
TRBJ1-1 . . TRBV20-1 TGCAGTGCCCGACAACGAGAAGCTTTCTTT CSARQREAFF
TRBJ1-2 . TRBD1 TRBV5-4 TGTGCCAGCAGAGCCGGGACAGGGAACTATGGCTACACCTTC CASRAGTGNYGYTF
TRBJ1-1 . TRBD1 TRBV4-2 TGTGCCAGCAGCCAAGGGGGACAGGGCTTCACTGAAGCTTTCTTT CASSQGGQGFTEAFF
TRBJ1-2 . TRBD1 TRBV7-3 TGTGCCAGCAGCTTAACGGGGACAGGGGCTCCTGAGGGCTACACCTTC CASSLTGTGAPEGYTF
TRBJ2-1 . . TRBV10-2 TGCGCCAGCAGTGAGTCCCGACTGGGTGAGCAGTTCTTC CASSESRLGEQFF
TRBJ2-2 . . TRBV5-1 TGCGCCAGCAGCTTCTTAGAAGTCCAGGGAACCGGGGAGCTGTTTTTT CASSFLEVQGTGELFF
TRBJ2-7 . . TRBV6-6 TGTGCCAGCAGTTACTCGAATAGCCATAATTACGAGCAGTACTTC CASSYSNSHNYEQYF
TRBJ1-6 . . TRBV6-5 TGTGCCAGCAGTTCCTCAGCGACCTATTCACCCCTCCACTTT CASSSSATYSPLHF
TRBJ1-1 . . TRBV2 TGTGCCAGCAACATCCACATGAACACTGAAGCTTTCTTT CASNIHMNTEAFF
TRBJ2-7 . TRBD2 TRBV5-6 TGTGCCAGCAGCTCCCCAGGGACTACCCCGAGGCAATCCTACGAGCAGTACTTC CASSSPGTTPRQSYEQYF
TRBJ1-5 . . TRBV6-6 TGTGCCAGCAGTTACCCAGGGCAGCCCCAGCATTTT CASSYPGQPQHF
TRBJ1-4 . TRBD1 TRBV10-3 TGTGCCATCAGTGGAGGACAGGATGAAAAACTGTTTTTT CAISGGQDEKLFF